The T cell receptor (beta chain) described here comes from a study of blood T cell repertoires in COVID-19. Assay used: immunoSEQ multiplex PCR; TCRdb lists only in-frame clones, some missing. The repertoire holds tens of thousands of clones, 86% seen once, with around 12% in the top ten. Specimen: peripheral blood. This clonotype originated in a human donor in a cohort sampled during active COVID-19.

The chain's CDR3 is CASSLGTGGTQETQYF. The CDR3 DNA sequence: TGTGCCAGCAGCTTAGGCACGGGGGGGACCCAAGAGACCCAGTACTTC. This chain links TRBV7-9 with TRBJ2-5, with 8 nucleotides matching TRBD2. Per the germline V gene, CDR1 is SEHNR and CDR2 is FQNEAQ (reference sequence). The CDR3 has 16 residues. Trimming removed 1 base from V and 1 base from J; junction bases left unmatched: 5.